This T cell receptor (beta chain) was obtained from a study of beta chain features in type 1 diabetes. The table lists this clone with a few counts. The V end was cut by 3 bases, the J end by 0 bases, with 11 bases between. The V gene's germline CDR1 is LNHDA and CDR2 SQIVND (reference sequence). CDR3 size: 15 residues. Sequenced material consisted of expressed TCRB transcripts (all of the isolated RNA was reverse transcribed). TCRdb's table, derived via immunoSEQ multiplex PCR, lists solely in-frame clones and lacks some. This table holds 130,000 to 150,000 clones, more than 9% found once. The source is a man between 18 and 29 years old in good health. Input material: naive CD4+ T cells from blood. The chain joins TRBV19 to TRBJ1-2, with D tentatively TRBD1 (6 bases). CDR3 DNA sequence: TGTGCCAGTAGTATCCAGGGGAGTACTAACTATGGCTACACCTTC. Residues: CASSIQGSTNYGYTF.